This T cell receptor beta chain originates from a study of CD8 T cells in ankylosing spondylitis (dated by TCRdb to the late 2010s). Study-wide context: T cell receptor beta repertoires were profiled in healthy donors and ankylosing spondylitis patients so that disease-linked TCR variants could be found. The full study cohort comprised 25 ankylosing spondylitis patients and approximately 100 healthy donors. Samples of peripheral blood were taken, and for ankylosing spondylitis patients, synovial fluid was collected as well. What the work shows at the level of the full study, not this receptor alone: A TCR beta motif made up of several highly homologous amino acid variants appeared to be characteristic of blood from ankylosing spondylitis patients. Some of the motif variants had been reported before in the synovial fluid and blood of reactive arthritis patients, a finding that suggests common disease-initiation mechanisms. The disease-linked clones showed a CD8+ phenotype and occurred at relatively low frequencies in peripheral blood. The disease-linked clones were reported as significantly enriched in matched synovial fluid samples from ankylosing spondylitis patients.

The run used an Illumina HiSeq 2500. Quantitative 5'-RACE with molecular barcodes was the method used to prepare the TCR beta libraries. The source study handled its data this way. A new computational method, built on a probabilistic model of VDJ rearrangement, was used to identify disease-linked TCR variants. TCRdb reanalyzed the raw reads on its own, using fastp at Q25 for trimming and MiXCR for clone calling, and kept in-frame beta chains. Each entry merges the rows of one CDR3 protein and shows their most common DNA and genes. TCRdb, rather than the study authors, made the V and J calls. The table for this sample lists 250,000 to 300,000 distinct CDR3 sequences; roughly 20% of them were counted only once. 7.5% to 9% of the sample comes from the top ten. From a lookup of the germline V gene, CDR1 and CDR2 are SQVTM and ANQGSEA. Relative to germline, V is 7 bases shorter and J is 2 bases shorter, with 9 bases between their ends. The CDR3 holds 12 amino acids from the cysteine to the phenylalanine. Of the read, only the CDR3 DNA is kept; its 36 bases are in frame from base 1.

Only a few counts were recorded for this clonotype. No antigen is known for it. No per-base quality is available; no much larger clone lies one base away. The V and J segments used are TRBV29-1 and TRBJ1-3, with the D gene too uncertain to name. Sequenced: blood, either unsorted or a sorted T cell fraction (not recorded which). This sequence originates from a male donor with ankylosing spondylitis or in good health (not recorded which). In nucleotides, the sequence is TGCAGCGGCGCAATTGCTGGAAACACCATATATTTT. This translates into CSGAIAGNTIYF.